The clone carrying this TCR beta chain was recorded at least ten times. The data were taken from a study of blood T cells in healthy people across ages. Unmatched junction bases numbered 6, after V lost 3 bases and J lost 5 bases. CDR3 length: 16 amino acids. Germline CDR1 reads ENHRY; CDR2 reads SYGVKD. Every donor contributed roughly 10 milliliters of peripheral blood by blood draw. Extracted total RNA amounted to at least 6 micrograms for each sample. A J-beta primer mix and a sample-barcoded 5' primer were used in a second PCR of about 7 to 12 cycles. TCRdb re-called the 5' RACE reads through MiXCR, storing one row per CDR3 protein. Among 850,000 or so distinct CDR3 sequences listed, around 30% were seen once.

V is TRBV10-3 and J is TRBJ1-5, with 11 positions matching TRBD1. The sequence derives from a woman older than 75 in good health. Sequencing input: blood. The CDR3 sequence: CAISDGQGAPDQPQHF. The CDR3 bases are TGTGCCATCAGTGATGGACAGGGGGCCCCAGATCAGCCCCAGCATTTT.